This TCR beta chain comes out of a study of T cell changes during pregnancy in multiple sclerosis. V was trimmed by 2 bases and J by 3 bases, leaving 20 bases between them. The CDR3 sequence is 17 residues long. The assay was immunoSEQ multiplex PCR, and TCRdb's table has in-frame clones only and misses some. Found here are about 38,000 clones, approximately 90% of them singletons; the top ten hold 0.45% to 0.65%. The TCR comes from a female donor with multiple sclerosis, enrolled in a pregnancy study. The genes are TRBV23-1 and TRBJ2-7; D may be TRBD1 (5 bases). TRBV23-1 is an ORF, and what it does is uncertain. Here the sequenced sample was CD4+ T cells from peripheral blood mononuclear cells, taken before pregnancy. The CDR3 sequence is CASSQGGRGPYFYEQYF. CDR3 sequence (DNA): TGCGCCAGCAGTCAAGGCGGAAGGGGTCCATATTTCTACGAGCAGTACTTC.